This T cell receptor beta chain was sequenced for a study of CD8+CD57+ T cells in acquired aplastic anemia. The wider study: Sorting CD4+ and CD8+ cells gave DNA averaging approximately 3 ug.

V dropped 1 base and J dropped 4 bases, with 4 bases sitting between them. This CDR3 is built from 12 residues. The germline V gene encodes CDR1 SGHNT and CDR2 YYREEE (reference sequence). Genomic DNA was employed as the template in profiling TCR beta VDJ and CDR3. TCRdb re-called the reads through MiXCR, storing one row per CDR3 protein. This repertoire shows more than 150,000 distinct CDR3 sequences, less than 60% found once; its top ten account for about 1.8%. As for this clonotype: Its antigen is as yet unknown.

An expansion of CD8+CD57+ cells by flow cytometry had been shown in patients chosen for sequencing. The enrolled patients all had severe acquired aplastic anemia. Blood was sampled before the patients had received any therapy. General observations from the study: Between the patient and control groups, CD8+ Simpson's diversity did not differ significantly.

The specimen was sorted CD4+, CD8+, or CD8+CD57+ T cells (not recorded which) from PBMCs. The rearrangement joins TRBV5-4 to TRBJ2-3; D ambiguous. The clonotype originates from a human donor with aplastic anemia. CDR3 DNA sequence: TGTGCCAGCAGCTTGCCTGCAGATACGCAGTATTTT. Translation: CASSLPADTQYF.